A single sample gave rise to the 8 T cell receptor beta chains below, sequenced in a study of human T cells and chemical hapten exposure. TCRdb passed the RACE reads through MiXCR, listing each CDR3 protein once. The sample lists approximately 80,000 distinct CDR3 sequences, roughly a tenth occurring once. Sample time point: patch test 2, 6 weeks after DPC sensitization. Treatment given: therapeutic diphenylcyclopropenone sensitization with weekly scalp DPC. Here the sequenced sample was whole blood, taken in connection with sensitization to the hapten diphenylcyclopropenone (DPC). All receptors come from a woman between 50 and 59 years old with alopecia areata. Some clones in this sample may be carry-over from other donors' samples.

The V call is TRBV7-6, the J call TRBJ2-7; D not certain. This CDR3 spans 13 amino acids. Germline CDR1 and CDR2: SGHVS and FNYEAQ. Between the trimmed V and J ends, which lost 2 bases and 6 bases, there was a span of 11 bases. This CDR3 reads CASSLRGLGEQYF. CDR3 sequence (DNA): TGTGCCAGCAGCTTACGCGGTCTAGGCGAGCAGTACTTC. Complete variable domain (other parts from reference TRBV7-6 and TRBJ2-7): GAGVSQSPRYKVTKRGQDVALRCDPISGHVSLYWYRQALGQGPEFLTYFNYEAQQDKSGLPNDRFSAERPEGSISTLTIQRTEQRDSAMYRCASSLRGLGEQYFGPGTRLTVT.

This clonotype has a count of ten or more. This rearrangement joins TRBV7-9 to TRBJ2-1, with 10 bases lining up with TRBD2. CDR1 and CDR2 from the germline V gene are SEHNR and FQNEAQ (reference sequence). The CDR3 covers 16 residues. V shed 6 bases, J shed 8 bases, and the junction held 13 bases outside the gene matches. Here the CDR3 reads CASSVSRSGRGDEQFF. CDR3 coding DNA: TGTGCCAGCAGTGTCTCCCGAAGCGGGAGGGGGGATGAGCAGTTCTTC. The full variable domain, rest sourced from reference TRBV7-9 and TRBJ2-1, is DTGVSQNPRHKITKRGQNVTFRCDPISEHNRLYWYRQTLGQGPEFLTYFQNEAQLEKSRLLSDRFSAERPKGSFSTLEIQRTEQGDSAMYLCASSVSRSGRGDEQFFGPGTRLTVL.

There are many counts of this clonotype. The chain carries TRBV20-1 and TRBJ1-1; D ambiguous. This CDR3 is built from 13 residues. Per the germline V gene, CDR1 is DFQATT and CDR2 is SNEGSKA (reference sequence). V was clipped by 0 bases and J by 0 bases, with 5 bases between them. CDR3 bases: TGCAGTGCTAGAGATCCCCTGAACACTGAAGCTTTCTTT. It encodes CSARDPLNTEAFF.

This clonotype was recorded a few times. The chain couples TRBV5-1 to TRBJ1-1; TRBD1 might be the D (6 bases). This CDR3 spans 12 amino acids. V lost 4 bases and J 6 bases, leaving 10 bases between the germline ends. The germline V gene has CDR1 SGHRS and CDR2 YFSETQ. CDR3 coding DNA: TGCGCCAGCAGCGGGACATTCCCTGAAGCTTTCTTT. Its protein is CASSGTFPEAFF.

The chain combines TRBV2 with TRBJ1-4; 8 bases agree with TRBD1. V trimming: 5 bases; J trimming: 7 bases; junction bases outside the gene matches: 9. This CDR3 has 15 amino acids. The germline CDR1 and CDR2 sequences are SNHLY and FYNNEI. The CDR3, as DNA: TGTGCCAGCAGTAGACAGGGGACGGGCCGTGAAAAACTGTTTTTT. Amino acid sequence: CASSRQGTGREKLFF.

This clonotype was seen more than once but under ten times. V is TRBV12-3 or TRBV12-4 and J is TRBJ2-5; 11 bases are a match to TRBD1. The CDR3 consists of 16 residues. V lost 3 bases to trimming and J lost 6 bases; unmatched junction nucleotides: 9. For the CDR3, the DNA is TGTGCCAGCAGTTTTGGGCTTGGACAGGGGGCCAAGACCCAGTACTTC. Residues: CASSFGLGQGAKTQYF.

In this sample, this clonotype turned up many times. The chain employs TRBV5-1 and TRBJ2-3; D is possibly TRBD1 (6 bases). Between the trimmed V and J ends, which lost 0 bases and 0 bases, there was a span of 29 bases. The germline V gene encodes CDR1 SGHRS and CDR2 YFSETQ. The CDR3 consists of 22 residues. The CDR3 reads CASSLAGASVFARNPSTDTQYF. In DNA form, the CDR3 reads TGCGCCAGCAGCTTGGCAGGGGCTTCAGTCTTCGCTCGCAACCCTAGCACAGATACGCAGTATTTT.

The chain is built from TRBV4-3 and TRBJ1-2; D unclear. Germline CDR1 is LGHNA and CDR2 is YSLEER. V gave up 5 bases and J gave up 2 bases, with 9 bases separating them. This CDR3 is 13 amino acids long. DNA for the CDR3: TGCGCCAGCAGCAGGCGGCACAACTATGGCTACACCTTC. This translates into CASSRRHNYGYTF.